This T cell receptor (beta chain) is drawn from a study of cytomegalovirus exposure and HLA in healthy donors. Overall study findings and caveats: DRB1 had the most TCR associations and HLA-C the fewest, a later analysis found, with rates varying by HLA locus. The study flagged some 170 TCR beta chains as cytomegalovirus-associated.

About this clone: Antigen: not known.

The PCR made use of 60 Vbeta and 13 Jbeta primers. The data were produced by immunoSEQ multiplex PCR, yet TCRdb's version contains in-frame clones alone and is incomplete. This table holds 160,000 or so clones, around 83% found once. The TCR sequence derives from a male donor in good health and CMV-seropositive. Material for sequencing was PBMCs.

The CDR3 DNA reads TGTGCCATCAGTGGGGGACAGGGGCGAATCTACGAGCAGTACTTC. Amino acids: CAISGGQGRIYEQYF. The chain uses TRBV10-3 and TRBJ2-7; 10 positions match TRBD1. Germline V CDR1 and CDR2: ENHRY, SYGVKD. The CDR3 totals 15 residues. V dropped 4 bases and J dropped 3; count of bases not matched to a gene: 6.